This T cell receptor (beta chain) originates from a study of blood T cell repertoires in COVID-19. Study background: Sites in the United States, Italy and Spain provided acute and convalescent COVID-19 samples. In each case, the material was cDNA or gDNA derived from T cells, B-cell-depleted T cells, or PBMCs.

In the study's own analysis: Amplification from reference gene primers served as the basis for estimated nucleated cell counts. The assay was immunoSEQ multiplex PCR, and TCRdb's table has in-frame clones only and misses some. Clone size and the V and J calls come from that table; the DNA yielded D and trimming. The sample lists about 160,000 clones, roughly 85% occurring once. From germline, CDR1 is MNHEY and CDR2 SMNVEV (reference sequence). V lost 5 bases, J lost 3 bases, and 11 bases lay in between. CDR3 length equals 14 residues. This clone was seen only a few times. This chain joins TRBV27 and TRBJ1-5, with D maybe TRBD1 (6 bases). Sequencing used peripheral blood. This TCR derives from a man aged 40-49 years with acute or convalescent COVID-19. The CDR3 protein is CASSPDSSNQPQHF. As DNA, the CDR3 is TGTGCCAGCAGTCCGGACAGTTCCAATCAGCCCCAGCATTTT.